The clone carrying this TCR beta chain has just a few counts. As yet, its antigen is unknown. This sample is drawn from a study of cytomegalovirus exposure and HLA in healthy donors. Overall study findings and caveats: The majority of TCR sequences were rare, yet some public TCRs appeared in many donors. A missense variant in DCLRE1C was later tied to TCR beta V- and J-gene trimming. Near-uniform donor sequencing depth was presumed by presence/absence analyses.

At sampling all donors were nominally healthy, likely with unrecorded immune exposures. Trimming removed 3 bases from V and 3 bases from J; junction bases left unmatched: 11. CDR3 length equals 18 residues. The germline gives CDR1 SGHTA, CDR2 FQGNSA. Researchers ran the PCR with 60 Vbeta and 13 Jbeta primers. Assay: immunoSEQ multiplex PCR; the TCRdb copy retains only in-frame clones and omits some. The data hold about 120,000 clones, with around two thirds observed a single time. Sequencing input: PBMCs. This rearrangement joins TRBV7-2 to TRBJ2-5; 12 positions match TRBD2. The receptor's source is a middle-aged woman in good health and CMV-seropositive. CDR3 nucleotide sequence: TGTGCCAGCAGCTTCGGTCTAGCGGGAGGGCCGATAGAAGAGACCCAGTACTTC. Translation gives CASSFGLAGGPIEETQYF.